These 8 T cell receptor beta chains came from one sample sequenced in a study of blood T cell repertoires in COVID-19. The method was immunoSEQ multiplex PCR; TCRdb's version includes in-frame clones alone and lacks a portion of them. The data contain some 200,000 clones, about 85% of them seen just once; the ten biggest clones take up 9.8%. Sequencing was performed on peripheral blood. These receptors originate from a woman older than 75 with acute or convalescent COVID-19.

The rearrangement uses TRBV2 and TRBJ2-5; D is possibly TRBD2 (6 bases). The CDR3 covers 15 residues. V was cut by 7 bases and J by 5 bases, with 20 bases left in between. Germline CDR1 SNHLY, CDR2 FYNNEI. CDR3 sequence (DNA): TGTGCCAGCAAGGGGCTCGGGGGTCGACAGGAGACCCAGTACTTC. Amino acid sequence: CASKGLGGRQETQYF.

The V call is TRBV20-1, the J call TRBJ2-3; 12 nucleotides align to TRBD2. V lost 3 bases, J lost 5 bases, and 6 bases stayed unmatched. The CDR3 is 15 amino acids. Looked up from germline, CDR1 is DFQATT and CDR2 is SNEGSKA (reference sequence). Written as DNA, the CDR3 is TGCAGTGCTAGTAGACTAGCGGGGGTCCAAGATACGCAGTATTTT. Its protein product is CSASRLAGVQDTQYF.

This chain joins TRBV19 and TRBJ1-2; tentative D call: TRBD1 (5 bases). The CDR3 covers 13 residues. Germline assignment: CDR1 LNHDA and CDR2 SQIVND (reference sequence). V was trimmed by 3 bases and J by 8 bases, leaving 13 bases between them. The CDR3 region is CASSIGGDRGYTF. DNA of the CDR3: TGTGCCAGTAGTATTGGCGGGGACCGGGGCTACACCTTC.

CDR3 in amino acids: CASSTTGGYEQYF. The CDR3 DNA reads TGCGCCAGCAGCACTACAGGGGGCTACGAGCAGTACTTC. The J gene is TRBJ2-7, the V gene TRBV10-2, with TRBD1 matching over 8 bases. The ends lost 6 bases at V and 3 bases at J; junction bases unmatched: 4. The CDR3 runs 13 residues. Germline lookup yields CDR1 WSHSY and CDR2 SAAADI.

This clone has more than one count but fewer than ten. This chain links TRBV9 with TRBJ1-6, with 7 bases that match TRBD1. V dropped 4 bases and J dropped 8; count of bases not matched to a gene: 15. The CDR3 spans 17 residues. Looked up from germline, CDR1 is SGDLS and CDR2 is YYNGEE. CDR3 region: CASSQGAGLTGDSPLHF. The CDR3 DNA is TGTGCCAGCAGCCAAGGGGCTGGGCTAACAGGGGATTCACCCCTCCACTTT. The complete variable domain, with remaining parts taken from reference TRBV9 and TRBJ1-6, reads DSGVTQTPKHLITATGQRVTLRCSPRSGDLSVYWYQQSLDQGLQFLIQYYNGEERAKGNILERFSAQQFPDLHSELNLSSLELGDSALYFCASSQGAGLTGDSPLHFGNGTRLTVT.

The chain recombines TRBV7-9 with TRBJ2-7, with no clear D. Germline V gene sequence: CDR1 SEHNR, CDR2 FQNEAQ (reference sequence). This CDR3 contains 14 residues. Trimming removed 5 bases from V and 0 bases from J, with 11 bases in between. CDR3 nucleotides: TGTGCCAGCAGCCCGTCTCTACGCTCCTACGAGCAGTACTTC. Protein product: CASSPSLRSYEQYF.

This chain uses TRBV6-5 with TRBJ2-1; possible D gene TRBD2, 6 bases. V lost 2 bases and J lost 3, with 11 bases in between. CDR3 length: 15 residues. The germline CDR1 and CDR2 sequences are MNHEY and SVGAGI. The CDR3 sequence: CASSYGGMVYNEQFF. The CDR3 nucleotides read TGTGCCAGCAGTTACGGCGGGATGGTCTACAATGAGCAGTTCTTC.

The chain carries TRBV11-3 and TRBJ2-1; 8 bases are a match to TRBD1. The CDR3 covers 15 residues. J gave up 3 bases and V 3 bases, and 4 bases lay outside the gene matches. Germline V lookup: CDR1 SGHNT, CDR2 YENEEA. The CDR3 DNA reads as TGTGCCAGCAGCTTTGCAGGGGGCAACTACAATGAGCAGTTCTTC. Protein product: CASSFAGGNYNEQFF.